The 32 T cell receptor beta chains in this list originate from one sample, sequenced in a study of T-cell reconstitution after alpha-beta-depleted transplantation in children. Library preparation (for TCRbeta) was performed with unique molecular identifiers. TCRdb reprocessed the PCR reads with MiXCR, giving one entry per CDR3 protein. This table has 400,000 to 550,000 distinct CDR3 sequences, about 11% appearing once. Sequenced here: PBMCs, sampled before TCRalphabeta/CD19-depleted stem cell transplant. The receptors derive from a child aged 2-15 years with inherited bone marrow failure, due to receive a stem cell transplant.

This clonotype was observed many times. The chain couples TRBV4-3 to TRBJ2-5; TRBD2 might be the D (7 bases). V was cut by 6 bases and J by 5 bases, with 28 bases left in between. Germline V gene data show CDR1 as LGHNA and CDR2 as YSLEER. The CDR3 spans 18 residues. In DNA, the CDR3 is TGCGCCAGCAGTCAAATTTGGGGGGCTGGGGGGGGCAAGGAGACCCAGTACTTC. This codes for CASSQIWGAGGGKETQYF.

This sequence joins TRBV4-1 and TRBJ2-2; 13 bases map to TRBD2. Germline CDR1 reads MGHRA; CDR2 reads YSYEKL. V was clipped by 1 base and J by 6 bases; unmatched bases: 8. This CDR3 has 18 residues. CDR3 loop: CASSQVLAGGPKAGELFF. CDR3 coding DNA: TGCGCCAGCAGCCAAGTACTAGCGGGAGGGCCAAAGGCCGGGGAGCTGTTTTTT.

Ten or more counts support this clonotype. This chain uses TRBV20-1 with TRBJ1-1; no clear D gene. Germline CDR1 and CDR2: DFQATT and SNEGSKA (reference sequence). The CDR3 has 10 residues. The V gene lost 6 bases and the J gene lost 4 bases, with 6 bases spanning the gap. The CDR3 DNA is TGCAGTGCAGTGGGCACTGAAGCTTTCTTT. Protein product: CSAVGTEAFF.

A note on this clonotype: A much larger clone differs from this one at a single base, so this may be a read error. The chain combines TRBV5-5 with TRBJ2-2; D is perhaps TRBD2 (5 bases). The germline V gene has CDR1 SGHKS and CDR2 YYEKEE (reference sequence). CDR3 length: 14 residues. This chain's CDR3 is CASSYVQNTGEMFF. CDR3 bases: TGTGCCAGCAGCTATGTGCAGAACACCGGGGAGATGTTTTTT.

This clonotype was counted at least ten times. V usage is TRBV12-3 or TRBV12-4 and J usage is TRBJ2-7, with D unresolved. This CDR3 is 15 amino acids long. V was shortened by 3 bases and J by 3 bases, with 15 bases between the two germline ends. Written as DNA, the CDR3 is TGTGCCAGCAGTTTTATTCGAGGTAAAAACTACGAGCAGTACTTC. This translates into CASSFIRGKNYEQYF.

The chain couples TRBV5-1 to TRBJ2-2; D remains unclear. Trimming removed 2 bases from V and 3 bases from J, with 8 bases in between. CDR1 SGHRS and CDR2 YFSETQ come from the germline V gene. This CDR3 has 14 residues. Written as DNA, the CDR3 is TGCGCCAGCAGCTTTCCCTTGGACACCGGGGAGCTGTTTTTT. Protein product: CASSFPLDTGELFF.

This clonotype has only a few counts. The chain couples TRBV27 to TRBJ2-5; 8 bases are shared with TRBD1. The ends lost 4 bases at V and 5 bases at J; junction bases unmatched: 6. This CDR3 has 14 amino acids. Per germline, CDR1 MNHEY and CDR2 SMNVEV (reference sequence). As DNA, the CDR3 is TGTGCCAGCAGTTGGACAGGGTCGACGGAGACCCAGTACTTC. Its protein product is CASSWTGSTETQYF.

Details on this clonotype: This sequence may be a read error, since a much larger clone differs from it by one base. The V and J genes are TRBV11-2 and TRBJ2-3; the match to TRBD1 covers 8 bases. The germline gives CDR1 SGHAT, CDR2 FQNNGV. The CDR3 is made up of 17 amino acids. The CDR3 coding sequence is TGTGCCGGCAGCTTAGAACAGGGGGGAACTAGCACAGATACGCAGTATTTT. Protein sequence: CAGSLEQGGTSTDTQYF.

Ten or more counts support this clonotype. V gene TRBV7-8 combines with J gene TRBJ2-3; the D gene could be TRBD1 or TRBD2 (5 bases each). V lost 1 base to trimming and J lost 1 base, with 9 bases between them. Germline assignment: CDR1 SGHVS and CDR2 FQNEAQ. This CDR3 region has 15 residues. This chain's CDR3 is CASSLGLGGTDTQYF. The CDR3 nucleotides are TGTGCCAGCAGCTTAGGGCTGGGGGGCACAGATACGCAGTATTTT.

This clonotype was found a few times. This rearrangement joins TRBV7-9 to TRBJ2-1; 11 bases map to TRBD2. This CDR3 contains 13 residues. V lost 5 bases, J lost 10 bases, and 4 bases stayed unmatched. The germline V gene encodes CDR1 SEHNR and CDR2 FQNEAQ (reference sequence). CDR3 nucleotide sequence: TGTGCCAGCAGCCTACGACTAGCGGGGGAGCAGTTCTTC. The encoded protein is CASSLRLAGEQFF.

This chain joins TRBV18 and TRBJ1-5; a weak D match, TRBD1 (5 bases). The ends were cut back, 3 bases at V and 4 bases at J, with 13 bases in the middle. The CDR3 totals 15 residues. Germline V gene sequence: CDR1 KGHSH, CDR2 LQKENI. CDR3 amino acids: CASSPGGALNQPQHF. Here the CDR3 DNA reads TGTGCCAGCTCACCCGGAGGGGCCCTAAATCAGCCCCAGCATTTT.

This sequence joins TRBV28 and TRBJ2-7; 11 bases are shared with TRBD2. This CDR3 spans 17 amino acids. After removal of 2 bases from V and 1 base from J, the junction contained 7 bases not matched to a gene. Germline V gene sequence: CDR1 MDHEN, CDR2 SYDVKM. CDR3 region: CASSLGLAGGFSYEQYF. The CDR3 DNA reads TGTGCCAGCAGTTTAGGCCTAGCGGGAGGTTTTTCCTACGAGCAGTACTTC.

In its sample, this clonotype was seen many times. V and J are TRBV15 and TRBJ2-1; 8 positions agree with TRBD2. CDR1 and CDR2 (germline): LNHNV, YYDKDF (reference sequence). The J segment lost 4 bases and the V segment lost 3 bases, leaving 5 bases of the junction unmatched. This CDR3 has 15 amino acids. CDR3 amino acids: CATSRIAGPYNEQFF. DNA of the CDR3: TGTGCCACCAGCAGGATAGCGGGACCGTACAATGAGCAGTTCTTC.

As concerns this clonotype: One base away lies a much larger clone, so this may be a sequencing read error. The CDR3 bases are TGCAGCGTTGAAGACAGGGAGGGAACCTACGAGCTGTACTTC. This translates into CSVEDREGTYELYF. The V and J genes are TRBV29-1 and TRBJ2-7, with TRBD2 identical over 7 bases. Germline V gives CDR1 SQVTM, CDR2 ANQGSEA. CDR3 length: 14 residues.

This clonotype was detected many times. CDR3 sequence: CAIGLAPYNEQFF. Written as DNA, the CDR3 is TGTGCCATCGGACTAGCGCCGTACAATGAGCAGTTCTTC. This sequence joins TRBV10-3 and TRBJ2-1, with 9 bases that match TRBD2. The CDR3 contains 13 residues. Germline CDR1 is ENHRY and CDR2 is SYGVKD. J gave up 4 bases and V 8 bases, and 3 bases lay outside the gene matches.

Only a few counts were recorded for this clonotype. The J gene is TRBJ2-3, the V gene TRBV20-1, with a tentative D call TRBD2 (5 bases). The V end lost 4 bases, the J end lost 4 bases, and 15 bases lay between the germline ends. CDR3 length equals 14 residues. CDR1 is DFQATT and CDR2 is SNEGSKA in the germline V gene (reference sequence). The CDR3 protein is CSAIFGNEADTQYF. CDR3 in DNA: TGCAGTGCTATATTCGGGAATGAAGCAGATACGCAGTATTTT.

This clonotype appeared many times. The genes are TRBV3-1 and TRBJ2-1, with 9 bases fitting TRBD2. CDR3 length equals 15 residues. The V and J ends lost 5 bases and 3 bases, in that order; junction bases with no gene match: 5. The germline V gene has CDR1 LGHDT and CDR2 YNNKEL (reference sequence). The CDR3 is CASSSTAGGYNEQFF. The CDR3 nucleotides read TGTGCCAGCAGCTCCACAGCGGGAGGCTACAATGAGCAGTTCTTC.

This clonotype was seen at least ten times. The V gene is TRBV10-1, the J gene TRBJ2-5; 12 bases are shared with TRBD2. Germline assignment: CDR1 WNHNN and CDR2 SYGVQD (reference sequence). This CDR3 is built from 16 residues. Trimming cost V 0 bases and J 1 base; bases outside gene matches: 0. CDR3 DNA sequence: TGCGCCAGCAGTGAGTCGACTAGCGGGGGCCAAGAGACCCAGTACTTC. Residues: CASSESTSGGQETQYF.

The J gene is TRBJ1-6, the V gene TRBV19, with 11 bases that match TRBD1. The CDR3 is 14 amino acids. Germline loops: CDR1 LNHDA, CDR2 SQIVND (reference sequence). The V and J ends lost 5 bases and 7 bases, in that order; junction bases with no gene match: 1. In DNA form, the CDR3 reads TGTGCCAGTAGTGGGACAGGGGGGAATTCACCCCTCCACTTT. It yields the protein CASSGTGGNSPLHF.

This clonotype has more than one count but fewer than ten. Mismatch with germline at one junction end may stem from a read error. The chain has TRBV5-1 and TRBJ2-1; 8 bases are shared with TRBD2. The CDR3 length is 15 residues. Germline CDR1 reads SGHRS; CDR2 reads YFSETQ. CDR3 sequence: CASSLAGESYNDQFF. The CDR3, as DNA: TGCGCCAGCAGCTTAGCGGGGGAATCCTACAATGATCAGTTCTTC.

This clonotype was seen repeatedly, ten times or more. The chain combines TRBV20-1 with TRBJ2-1; 7 bases line up with TRBD2. The CDR3 is 14 amino acids. CDR1 is DFQATT, CDR2 SNEGSKA, per germline (reference sequence). Trimming cost V 1 base and J 3 bases; bases outside gene matches: 3. The CDR3 nucleotides read TGCAGTGCTAGAGTAGCGGGTCTCTACAATGAGCAGTTCTTC. Protein product: CSARVAGLYNEQFF.

In regard to this clonotype: A much larger clone sits a single nucleotide away, making a read error possible. The chain recombines TRBV4-3 with TRBJ2-2; D ambiguous. The V gene's germline CDR1 is LGHNA and CDR2 YSLEER. This CDR3 is built from 14 residues. CDR3 loop: CTSSQVPLTGELFF. The CDR3 bases are TGCACCAGCAGCCAAGTCCCGCTCACCGGGGAGCTGTTTTTT.

The V gene is TRBV12-3 or TRBV12-4, the J gene TRBJ1-6; D not certain. The V gene lost 2 bases and the J gene lost 8 bases, with 4 bases spanning the gap. The CDR3 sequence is 12 residues long. Here the CDR3 DNA reads TGTGCCAGCAGTTTAATCGATTCACCCCTCCACTTT. This translates into CASSLIDSPLHF.

This clonotype showed up many times. The gene calls are TRBV20-1 and TRBJ2-1; D not certain. CDR1 and CDR2 from the germline V gene are DFQATT and SNEGSKA (reference sequence). This CDR3 spans 13 amino acids. With 0 bases removed from V and 7 bases from J, the gap between germline ends came to 10 bases. CDR3 nucleotide sequence: TGCAGTGCTAGAGATCCACTGCCGAATGAGCAGTTCTTC. It encodes CSARDPLPNEQFF.

The V and J genes are TRBV5-1 and TRBJ2-7; TRBD1 agrees at 12 bases. Germline CDR1 reads SGHRS; CDR2 reads YFSETQ. This CDR3 comprises 15 residues. V dropped 3 bases and J dropped 5; count of bases not matched to a gene: 6. The CDR3 DNA is TGCGCCAGCAGCTGGGGGACAGGGGGCTCGAACGAGCAGTACTTC. This translates into CASSWGTGGSNEQYF.

This clonotype was counted ten times or more. This chain uses TRBV7-2 with TRBJ2-1; D not resolved. This CDR3 comprises 15 residues. V lost 5 bases to trimming and J lost 2 bases, with 13 bases between them. CDR1 is SGHTA, CDR2 FQGNSA, per germline. DNA of the CDR3: TGTGCCAGCAGCCCCTGGCGGATACCCTACAATGAGCAGTTCTTC. This sequence encodes CASSPWRIPYNEQFF.

This clonotype has a count of ten or more. V gene TRBV29-1 combines with J gene TRBJ1-1; D not resolved. V lost 8 bases, J lost 0 bases, and 7 bases lay in between. The CDR3 totals 11 residues. CDR1 and CDR2 from the germline V gene are SQVTM and ANQGSEA. In DNA, the CDR3 is TGCAGCAAGACGGTGAACACTGAAGCTTTCTTT. It translates to CSKTVNTEAFF.

This clonotype was counted many times. The CDR3, as DNA: TGTGCCAGCAGTTTGACTGGACCCTACAATGAGCAGTTCTTC. It codes for CASSLTGPYNEQFF. The rearrangement uses TRBV6-5 and TRBJ2-1, with D hard to call. The CDR3 runs 14 residues. Trimming pared 4 bases from V and 2 bases from J, leaving 9 bases between. Germline V lookup: CDR1 MNHEY, CDR2 SVGAGI.

The table lists this clonotype with many counts. This sequence joins TRBV27 and TRBJ2-3, with a possible D match to TRBD1 (6 bases). The V end was cut by 3 bases, the J end by 6 bases, with 13 bases between. Germline V gives CDR1 MNHEY, CDR2 SMNVEV (reference sequence). This CDR3 contains 14 residues. CDR3 in DNA: TGTGCCAGCAGTTTCCTAACAGGGCGGGATACGCAGTATTTT. It yields the protein CASSFLTGRDTQYF.

This clonotype occurred many times. This chain joins TRBV20-1 and TRBJ2-1; 10 bases match TRBD2. Germline values: CDR1 DFQATT, CDR2 SNEGSKA (reference sequence). The J segment lost 5 bases and the V segment lost 1 base, leaving 8 bases of the junction unmatched. The CDR3 totals 16 residues. Here the CDR3 reads CSARGWLAGVHNEQFF. The DNA for the CDR3 is TGCAGTGCTAGAGGTTGGCTAGCGGGAGTCCACAATGAGCAGTTCTTC.

This clonotype was observed at least ten times. CDR3 DNA sequence: TGTGCCATCAGTGAGTGGCCCACAGATACGCAGTATTTT. Amino acid sequence: CAISEWPTDTQYF. The V and J genes are TRBV10-3 and TRBJ2-3; D is unresolved. In germline, CDR1 is ENHRY, CDR2 SYGVKD. The CDR3 runs to 13 residues. The V gene lost 1 base and the J gene lost 2 bases, with 4 bases spanning the gap.

This clonotype was recorded at least ten times. This chain links TRBV12-3 or TRBV12-4 with TRBJ1-4, with D perhaps TRBD1 (5 bases). The CDR3 contains 14 residues. V was cut by 5 bases and J by 8 bases, with 15 bases left in between. The CDR3 sequence is CASSPPGEGEKLFF. CDR3 nucleotide sequence: TGTGCCAGCAGTCCCCCCGGGGAGGGGGAAAAACTGTTTTTT.